This T cell receptor beta chain was found in a study of CD8+CD57+ T cells in acquired aplastic anemia. This CDR3 has 12 residues. The V gene lost 8 bases and the J gene lost 6 bases, with 12 bases spanning the gap. Germline assignment: CDR1 WSHSY and CDR2 SAAADI. This clonotype occurred once. The use of genomic DNA as template underpinned the TCR beta VDJ and CDR3 profiling. A single record per CDR3 protein comes from TCRdb applying MiXCR to the reads. The table has 150,000 to 200,000 distinct CDR3 sequences, 63% seen once. Flow cytometry had shown expanded CD8+CD57+ cells in the patients chosen for sequencing. The diagnosis in all patients was severe acquired aplastic anemia.

Sample: sorted CD4+, CD8+, or CD8+CD57+ T cells (not recorded which) from PBMCs. This TCR was sampled from a human donor with aplastic anemia. The chain joins TRBV10-2 to TRBJ2-3; unclear D gene. In DNA form, the CDR3 reads TGCGCCAGCTCCCCGGCTCTGGATACGCAGTATTTT. The encoded protein is CASSPALDTQYF.